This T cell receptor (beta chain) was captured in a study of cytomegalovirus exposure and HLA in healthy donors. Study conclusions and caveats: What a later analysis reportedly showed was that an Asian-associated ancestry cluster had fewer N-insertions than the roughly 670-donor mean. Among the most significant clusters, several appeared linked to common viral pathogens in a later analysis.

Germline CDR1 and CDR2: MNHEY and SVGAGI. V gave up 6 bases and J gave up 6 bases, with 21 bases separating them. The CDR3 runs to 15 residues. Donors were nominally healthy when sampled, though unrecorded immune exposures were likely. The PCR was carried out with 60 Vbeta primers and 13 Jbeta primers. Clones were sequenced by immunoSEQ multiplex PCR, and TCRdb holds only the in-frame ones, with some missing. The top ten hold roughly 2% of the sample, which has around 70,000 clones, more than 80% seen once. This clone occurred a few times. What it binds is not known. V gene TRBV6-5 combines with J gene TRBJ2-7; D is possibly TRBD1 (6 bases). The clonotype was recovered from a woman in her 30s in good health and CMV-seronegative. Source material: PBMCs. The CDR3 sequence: CASSDMGDKASEQYF. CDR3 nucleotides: TGTGCCAGCAGCGATATGGGGGACAAGGCCTCCGAGCAGTACTTC.